Each of the 17 T cell receptor beta chains below was sequenced from the same sample in a study of blood T cell repertoires in COVID-19. Sequenced by immunoSEQ multiplex PCR; TCRdb stores in-frame clones only, minus some. The sample comprises approximately 24,000 clones, 87% of which are singletons, and less than 10% rests with the top ten. The sample comprised peripheral blood. These receptors were obtained from a man aged 50-60 years with active COVID-19.

V is TRBV24-1 and J is TRBJ2-1; 12 bases are shared with TRBD2. The junction had 6 bases not matched to a gene; V was cut back by 3 bases and J by 1 base. Per germline, CDR1 KGHDR and CDR2 SFDVKD. The CDR3 loop spans 18 amino acids. The CDR3: CATSDPRTSGASYNEQFF. The CDR3 DNA is TGTGCCACCAGTGATCCTCGGACTAGCGGGGCGTCCTACAATGAGCAGTTCTTC.

This rearrangement joins TRBV12-5 to TRBJ1-4; D remains ambiguous. Germline V gene sequence: CDR1 LGHNT, CDR2 FRNRAP. The V and J ends lost 3 bases and 8 bases respectively, with 16 bases between them. The CDR3 is 15 amino acids. In DNA form, the CDR3 reads TGTGCTAGTGGTTTAAACCAATTACGCGGGGAAAAACTGTTTTTT. Amino acid sequence: CASGLNQLRGEKLFF.

This sequence joins TRBV12-3 or TRBV12-4 and TRBJ2-5; TRBD1 might be the D (5 bases). This CDR3 is 13 amino acids long. Trimming removed 4 bases at V and 1 base at J, with 7 bases between. CDR3 protein: CASSSTVQETQYF. For the CDR3, the DNA is TGTGCCAGCAGTTCGACAGTCCAAGAGACCCAGTACTTC.

This clone was counted a single time. This sequence joins TRBV13 and TRBJ2-3, with unresolved D. The V end lost 6 bases, the J end lost 1 base, and 17 bases lay between the germline ends. Per the germline V gene, CDR1 is PRHDT and CDR2 is FYEKMQ (reference sequence). The CDR3 is made up of 16 amino acids. CDR3 sequence: CASSSRPPRGTDTQYF. CDR3 bases: TGTGCCAGCAGTTCTAGGCCTCCTCGGGGCACAGATACGCAGTATTTT. Full variable domain (remainder filled in from reference TRBV13 and TRBJ2-3): AAGVIQSPRHLIKEKRETATLKCYPIPRHDTVYWYQQGPGQDPQFLISFYEKMQSDKGSIPDRFSAQQFSDYHSELNMSSLELGDSALYFCASSSRPPRGTDTQYFGPGTRLTVL.

The rearrangement joins TRBV9 to TRBJ2-3, with 11 nucleotides matching TRBD2. Germline CDR1 is SGDLS and CDR2 is YYNGEE. CDR3 length equals 17 residues. J lost 8 bases, V lost 5 bases, and 16 bases had no gene match. CDR3 residues: CASSPTTSGAQGGTQYF. The CDR3 bases are TGTGCCAGCAGTCCTACGACTAGCGGGGCGCAGGGTGGTACGCAGTATTTT.

The J gene is TRBJ2-3, the V gene TRBV7-9; D perhaps matches TRBD2 (6 bases). Germline CDR1 reads SEHNR; CDR2 reads FQNEAQ (reference sequence). CDR3 length: 16 amino acids. V was cut by 1 base and J by 2 bases, with 13 bases left in between. DNA for the CDR3: TGTGCCAGCAGCTTAGGCCGGGACTCCTACACAGATACGCAGTATTTT. It encodes CASSLGRDSYTDTQYF.

The chain combines TRBV24-1 with TRBJ2-7; D is possibly TRBD1 (5 bases). Germline V lookup: CDR1 KGHDR, CDR2 SFDVKD. The CDR3 has 15 amino acids. Trimming removed 6 bases at V and 2 bases at J, with 16 bases between. The CDR3 DNA is TGTGCCACCAGTTGGGGTTTGGACACCACCTACGAGCAGTACGTC. It specifies CATSWGLDTTYEQYV.

The rearrangement links TRBV5-1 to TRBJ1-3; 8 bases are a match to TRBD1. The CDR3 totals 16 residues. V was pared by 4 bases and J by 8 bases, with 14 bases of the junction left unmatched. Germline V lookup: CDR1 SGHRS, CDR2 YFSETQ. CDR3 DNA: TGCGCCAGCAGCCTAACCGGGACAGGTAGTCTGGACACCATATATTTT. Protein: CASSLTGTGSLDTIYF.

This clone was seen once. This chain links TRBV24-1 with TRBJ2-3; no reliable D call. Germline values: CDR1 KGHDR, CDR2 SFDVKD. This CDR3 comprises 15 residues. The germline V and J ends were trimmed by 1 base and 0 bases, with 7 bases remaining between them. The CDR3 spells CATSDFGRSTDTQYF. DNA for the CDR3: TGTGCCACCAGTGATTTTGGCAGGAGCACAGATACGCAGTATTTT.

CDR3 loop: CASTLDRAGNTIYF. In nucleotides, the CDR3 is TGTGCCAGTACCCTGGACAGGGCGGGGAACACCATATATTTT. The chain has TRBV19 and TRBJ1-3, with TRBD1 matching 8 bases. The CDR3 has 14 residues. V trimming: 7 bases; J trimming: 7 bases; junction bases outside the gene matches: 9. Germline CDR1 LNHDA, CDR2 SQIVND (reference sequence).

The gene calls are TRBV19 and TRBJ1-4; D is perhaps TRBD1 (5 bases). Germline V gives CDR1 LNHDA, CDR2 SQIVND (reference sequence). With 7 bases removed from V and 3 bases from J, the gap between germline ends came to 18 bases. The length of the CDR3 is 16 residues. In DNA, the CDR3 is TGTGCCAGTACCAAAGGGGCGCTCAGGGCTAATGAAAAACTGTTTTTT. Amino acid sequence: CASTKGALRANEKLFF.

V gene TRBV12-5 combines with J gene TRBJ1-1; possible D gene TRBD1, 6 bases. Trimming took 0 bases from V and 0 from J, leaving 14 bases between them. This CDR3 has 17 amino acids. In germline, CDR1 is LGHNT, CDR2 FRNRAP. The DNA of the CDR3 is TGTGCTAGTGGTTTGGTTCAGGGGTCGAGATTGAACACTGAAGCTTTCTTT. As protein: CASGLVQGSRLNTEAFF.

The chain is built from TRBV11-3 and TRBJ1-1; D is ambiguous. V lost 7 bases, J lost 4 bases, and 13 bases lay in between. This CDR3 has 13 residues. CDR1 is SGHNT, CDR2 YENEEA, per germline. CDR3 in amino acids: CASTPEGFTEAFF. The CDR3 DNA reads TGTGCCAGCACCCCCGAGGGTTTCACTGAAGCTTTCTTT.

The chain joins TRBV7-9 to TRBJ1-5; a possible D gene is TRBD1 (6 bases). The germline V gene has CDR1 SEHNR and CDR2 FQNEAQ (reference sequence). CDR3 size: 14 residues. V lost 1 base to trimming and J lost 2 bases, with 6 bases between them. Here the CDR3 reads CASSLGQGNQPQHF. The CDR3 coding sequence is TGTGCCAGCAGCTTAGGACAGGGCAATCAGCCCCAGCATTTT.

CDR3 protein: CGVRGGLGTEAFF. CDR3 in DNA: TGTGGAGTGAGGGGGGGCTTGGGCACTGAAGCTTTCTTT. V usage is TRBV19 and J usage is TRBJ1-1, with a possible D match to TRBD1 (6 bases). The germline V gene has CDR1 LNHDA and CDR2 SQIVND (reference sequence). The CDR3 covers 13 residues.

This chain connects TRBV27 to TRBJ1-2; D uncertain. V lost 5 bases and J 8 bases, leaving 18 bases between the germline ends. In germline, CDR1 is MNHEY, CDR2 SMNVEV (reference sequence). The CDR3 is made up of 14 amino acids. The CDR3, as DNA: TGTGCCAGCAGTCCGGGGTCCGTATCGACGGGCTACACCTTC. Residues: CASSPGSVSTGYTF.

This clone was found a few times. The chain recombines TRBV2 with TRBJ2-1, with D possibly TRBD1 on 6 matching bases. Trimming took off 2 bases at V and 9 bases at J, with 17 bases between the two ends. CDR3 length: 15 amino acids. The germline V gene has CDR1 SNHLY and CDR2 FYNNEI. Here the CDR3 DNA reads TGTGCCAGCAGTGAAAAGGGGGTAAGGTCCGTTGAGCAGTTCTTC. Its protein is CASSEKGVRSVEQFF.